A single T cell receptor beta chain is shown here with its context. The antigen is undetermined. Multiplex PCR with BIOMED2 TRB-A/B primer pools amplified TRB rearrangements. TCRdb fed the multiplex PCR reads into MiXCR, producing one record per CDR3 protein. This sample has 2,500 to 3,500 distinct CDR3 sequences, with under 30% found just once. These data are taken from a study of T and B cells in COVID-19 patients. Study details: The recovered patients had mostly mild to moderate COVID-19 with outpatient management.

Looked up from germline, CDR1 is LNHDA and CDR2 is SQIVND (reference sequence). There are 14 residues in the CDR3. Deletions cut 5 bases from V and 8 bases from J, with 15 bases between. Study-wide findings and caveats: The recovered cohort had thousands of exclusive TCR clusters, including a few dozen low generation probability clusters. Highly clonal in active COVID-19, TRB repertoires exceeded healthy-donor diversity and richness at recovery. Patients with COVID-19 reportedly showed strongly skewed T cell receptor beta variable and joining gene usage.

Blood genomic DNA input for TRB amplification was about 250-550 ng. The chain recombines TRBV19 with TRBJ2-2; D possibly matches TRBD1 or TRBD2 (7 bases each). The specimen was blood. The clonotype originates from a human donor with active COVID-19. The CDR3 is CASSQGGYMGELFF. The CDR3 DNA sequence: TGTGCCAGTAGTCAGGGGGGGTATATGGGGGAGCTGTTTTTT.